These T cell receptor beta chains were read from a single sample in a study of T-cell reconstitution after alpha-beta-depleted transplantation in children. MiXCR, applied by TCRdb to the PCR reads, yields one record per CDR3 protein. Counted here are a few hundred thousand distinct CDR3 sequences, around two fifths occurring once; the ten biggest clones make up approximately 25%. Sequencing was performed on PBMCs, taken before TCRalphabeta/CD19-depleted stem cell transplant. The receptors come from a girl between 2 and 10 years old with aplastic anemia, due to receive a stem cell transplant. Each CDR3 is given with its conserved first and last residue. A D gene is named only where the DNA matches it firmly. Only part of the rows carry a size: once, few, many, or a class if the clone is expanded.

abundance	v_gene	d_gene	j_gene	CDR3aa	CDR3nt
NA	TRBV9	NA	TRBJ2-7	CASSVAPSGYEQYF	TGTGCCAGCAGCGTAGCTCCCTCGGGTTACGAGCAGTACTTC
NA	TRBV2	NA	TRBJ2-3	CASSEGISDTQYF	TGTGCCAGCAGTGAGGGAATCTCGGATACGCAGTATTTT
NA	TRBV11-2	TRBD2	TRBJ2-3	CASSLEAGGLSDTQYF	TGTGCCAGCAGCCTAGAAGCGGGAGGGCTCTCAGATACGCAGTATTTT
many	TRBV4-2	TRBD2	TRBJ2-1	CASSQDIQRDREQFF	TGTGCCAGCAGCCAAGATATCCAGCGGGATAGGGAGCAGTTCTTC
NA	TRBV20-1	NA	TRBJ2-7	CSARAQGNYEQYF	TGCAGTGCTAGAGCTCAGGGAAACTACGAGCAGTACTTC
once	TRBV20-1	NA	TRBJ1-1	CSAGVLVTEAFF	TGCAGTGCTGGGGTGTTAGTCACTGAAGCTTTCTTT
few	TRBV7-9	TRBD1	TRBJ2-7	CASSLATGEAYEQYF	TGTGCCAGCAGCTTAGCGACAGGGGAGGCCTACGAGCAGTACTTC
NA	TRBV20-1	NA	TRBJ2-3	CSARPPGSSTDTQYF	TGCAGTGCTAGACCCCCCGGCTCCAGCACAGATACGCAGTATTTT
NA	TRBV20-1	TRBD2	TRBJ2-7	CSARDQLAGPYEQYF	TGCAGTGCTAGAGATCAACTAGCGGGGCCCTACGAGCAGTACTTC
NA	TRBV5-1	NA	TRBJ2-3	CASIVGNTQYF	TGCGCCAGCATCGTCGGGAATACGCAGTATTTT
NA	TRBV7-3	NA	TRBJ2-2	CASSRQVPGELFF	TGTGCCAGCAGTCGACAGGTCCCCGGGGAGCTGTTTTTT
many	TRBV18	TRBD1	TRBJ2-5	CASSLGQGNQETQYF	TGTGCCAGCTCTCTTGGACAGGGAAATCAAGAGACCCAGTACTTC
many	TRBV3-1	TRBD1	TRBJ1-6	CASSVGQVNSPLHF	TGTGCCAGCAGCGTTGGACAGGTCAATTCACCCCTCCACTTT
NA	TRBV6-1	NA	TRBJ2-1	CASSGGQWSYNEQFF	TGTGCCAGCAGTGGGGGTCAGTGGAGCTACAATGAGCAGTTCTTC
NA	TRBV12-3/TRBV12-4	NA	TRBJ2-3	CASSRTHFRGTQYF	TGTGCCAGCAGCCGGACTCATTTTCGCGGTACGCAGTATTTT
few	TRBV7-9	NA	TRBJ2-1	CASSPRDSYNEQFF	TGTGCCAGCAGTCCGCGGGACAGCTACAATGAGCAGTTCTTC
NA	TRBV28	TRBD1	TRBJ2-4	CARRNQGAAKNIQYF	TGTGCCAGACGGAACCAGGGGGCGGCCAAAAACATTCAGTACTTC
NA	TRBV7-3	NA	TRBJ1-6	CASSLPTGGGAGNSPLHF	TGTGCCAGCAGCTTACCAACTGGGGGGGGCGCCGGTAATTCACCCCTCCACTTT
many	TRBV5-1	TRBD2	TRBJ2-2	CAPGRGGPSGELFF	TGCGCCCCAGGGAGGGGAGGGCCCTCCGGGGAGCTGTTTTTT
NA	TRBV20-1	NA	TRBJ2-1	CSASHSKNEQFF	TGCAGTGCTAGTCACTCTAAAAATGAGCAGTTCTTC
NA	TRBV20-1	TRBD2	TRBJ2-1	CSAPTGLAGADEQFF	TGCAGTGCGCCAACGGGCCTAGCGGGAGCGGATGAGCAGTTCTTC
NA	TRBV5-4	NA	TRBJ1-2	CASSSDNGGGYTF	TGTGCCAGCAGCTCGGACAACGGGGGAGGCTACACCTTC
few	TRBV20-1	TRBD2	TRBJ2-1	CSAALPSGGPINEQFF	TGCAGTGCTGCCCTACCTAGCGGGGGGCCCATCAATGAGCAGTTCTTC
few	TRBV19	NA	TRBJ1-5	CASSIRGDSNQPQHF	TGTGCCAGTAGTATCCGTGGGGATAGCAATCAGCCCCAGCATTTT
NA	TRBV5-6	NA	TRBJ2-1	CASSLSLDEQFF	TGTGCCAGCAGCTTAAGCCTGGATGAGCAGTTCTTC
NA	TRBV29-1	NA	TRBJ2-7	CSVVRGDSYEQYF	TGCAGCGTTGTCAGGGGGGACTCCTACGAGCAGTACTTC
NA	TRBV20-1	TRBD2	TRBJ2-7	CSARDRDYYSYEQYF	TGCAGTGCTAGAGACCGGGACTACTACTCCTACGAGCAGTACTTC
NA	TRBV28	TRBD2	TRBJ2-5	CASSTWTSGRARETQYF	TGTGCCAGCAGTACCTGGACTAGCGGGAGGGCCCGCGAGACCCAGTACTTC
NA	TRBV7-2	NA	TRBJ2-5	CASSYSLGGETQYF	TGTGCCAGCAGCTATTCTCTCGGGGGCGAGACCCAGTACTTC
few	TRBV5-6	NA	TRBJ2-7	CASSLLRGLGEQYF	TGTGCCAGCAGCTTGTTACGAGGCCTTGGGGAGCAGTACTTC
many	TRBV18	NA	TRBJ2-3	CASSPLVDTQYF	TGTGCCAGCTCACCACTTGTAGATACGCAGTATTTT
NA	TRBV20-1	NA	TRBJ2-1	CSAPHVAGPWNEQFF	TGCAGTGCTCCACATGTCGCAGGACCGTGGAATGAGCAGTTCTTC
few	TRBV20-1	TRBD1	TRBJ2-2	CSAPDRGDTGELFF	TGCAGTGCTCCGGACAGGGGCGACACCGGGGAGCTGTTTTTT
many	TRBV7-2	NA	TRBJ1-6	CASSLDSGMDNSPLHF	TGTGCCAGCAGCTTAGATTCGGGGATGGATAATTCACCCCTCCACTTT
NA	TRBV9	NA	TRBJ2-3	CASSPRLTGPTDTQYF	TGTGCCAGCAGCCCACGTCTGACGGGTCCCACAGATACGCAGTATTTT
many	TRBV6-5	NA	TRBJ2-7	CASSLLGHYEQYF	TGTGCCAGCAGCTTACTGGGACACTACGAGCAGTACTTC
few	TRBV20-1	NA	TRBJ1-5	CSALTTGPSNQPQHF	TGCAGTGCTCTAACGACCGGACCTTCCAATCAGCCCCAGCATTTT
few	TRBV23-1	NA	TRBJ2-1	CASSPLSYNEQFF	TGCGCCAGCAGCCCTCTGTCCTACAATGAGCAGTTCTTC
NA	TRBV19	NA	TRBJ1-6	CASSTRGNRDSPLHF	TGTGCCAGTAGTACTCGGGGGAATCGGGATTCACCCCTCCACTTT
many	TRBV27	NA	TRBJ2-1	CASSPKVAASSYNEQFF	TGTGCCAGCAGCCCAAAGGTAGCGGCAAGCTCCTACAATGAGCAGTTCTTC
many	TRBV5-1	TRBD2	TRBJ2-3	CASSSGLAGGRDTQYF	TGCGCCAGCAGCTCAGGACTAGCGGGAGGAAGGGATACGCAGTATTTT
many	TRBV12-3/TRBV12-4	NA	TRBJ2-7	CASSLATYEQYF	TGTGCCAGCAGCTTGGCCACCTACGAGCAGTACTTC
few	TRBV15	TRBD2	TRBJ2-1	CATSRGSGLAGPNEQFF	TGTGCCACCAGCAGAGGATCGGGACTAGCGGGACCCAATGAGCAGTTCTTC
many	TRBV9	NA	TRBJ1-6	CASSVEVGTYNSPLHF	TGTGCCAGCAGCGTAGAGGTCGGGACCTATAATTCACCCCTCCACTTT
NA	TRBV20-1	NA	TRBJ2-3	CSAPVGMGTDTQYF	TGCAGTGCGCCGGTGGGGATGGGCACAGATACGCAGTATTTT
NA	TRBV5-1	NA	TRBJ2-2	CASSLVGGASGELFF	TGCGCCAGCAGCTTGGTCGGTGGGGCTTCCGGGGAGCTGTTTTTT
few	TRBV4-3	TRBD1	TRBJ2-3	CASSRGTGRTDTQYF	TGCGCCAGCAGCCGAGGGACAGGGAGGACAGATACGCAGTATTTT
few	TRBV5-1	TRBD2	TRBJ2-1	CASSLGLAGGLYNEQFF	TGCGCCAGCAGCTTGGGGCTAGCGGGGGGCCTCTACAATGAGCAGTTCTTC
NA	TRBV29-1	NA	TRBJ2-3	CSVKESYGDTQYF	TGCAGCGTGAAGGAGTCGTACGGAGATACGCAGTATTTT
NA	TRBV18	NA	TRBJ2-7	CASSPIKNYEQYF	TGTGCCAGCTCACCCATAAAAAACTACGAGCAGTACTTC
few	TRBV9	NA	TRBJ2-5	CASSVWAEETQYF	TGTGCCAGCAGCGTATGGGCCGAAGAGACCCAGTACTTC
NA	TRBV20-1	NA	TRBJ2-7	CSARDIQISDREQYF	TGCAGTGCTAGAGATATTCAAATATCGGATCGCGAGCAGTACTTC
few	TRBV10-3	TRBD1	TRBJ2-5	CAISSADRARETQYF	TGTGCCATCAGTTCCGCAGACAGGGCCCGGGAGACCCAGTACTTC
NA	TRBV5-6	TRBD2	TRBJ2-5	CASSLGPAGRLGETQYF	TGTGCCAGCAGCTTGGGGCCAGCGGGGAGATTAGGGGAGACCCAGTACTTC
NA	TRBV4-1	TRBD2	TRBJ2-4	CASSLSGRKAKNIQYF	TGCGCCAGCAGCCTAAGCGGGAGGAAGGCCAAAAACATTCAGTACTTC
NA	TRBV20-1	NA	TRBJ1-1	CSASQGYENTEAFF	TGCAGTGCTTCTCAGGGGTATGAGAACACTGAAGCTTTCTTT
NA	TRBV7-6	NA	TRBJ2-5	CASSLGSTTETQYF	TGTGCCAGCAGCTTAGGGTCGACAACGGAGACACAGTACTTC
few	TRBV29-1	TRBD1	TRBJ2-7	CSAGQGNYEQYF	TGCAGCGCCGGACAGGGGAACTACGAGCAGTACTTC
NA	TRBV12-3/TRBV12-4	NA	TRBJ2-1	CASSLERNNEQFF	TGTGCCAGCAGTTTAGAGCGGAACAATGAGCAGTTCTTC